This entry lists 23 T cell receptor beta chains sequenced from one sample in a study of CD8+CD57+ T cells in acquired aplastic anemia. Patients included in sequencing had previously demonstrated CD8+CD57+ cell expansion by flow cytometry. Researchers used genomic DNA as the template to profile TCR beta VDJ and CDR3. TCRdb recomputed calls from the reads with MiXCR, one row per CDR3 protein. Here the sample spans about 200,000 distinct CDR3 sequences, 40% to 60% being singletons. Sequencing was done on a sample of sorted CD4+, CD8+, or CD8+CD57+ T cells (not recorded which) from PBMCs. The receptors shown here come from a human donor with aplastic anemia.

This chain joins TRBV15 and TRBJ1-5; D may be TRBD1 (6 bases). V was pared by 5 bases and J by 3 bases, with 14 bases between. Germline-derived CDR1 and CDR2 are LNHNV and YYDKDF (reference sequence). The CDR3 consists of 15 residues. The CDR3 here is CATSSRRGANQPQHF. The CDR3, as DNA: TGTGCCACCAGCTCGAGACGGGGGGCCAATCAGCCCCAGCATTTT.

This clonotype was counted at least ten times. The chain combines TRBV10-3 with TRBJ1-3, with a tentative D call TRBD1 (5 bases). Germline lookup yields CDR1 ENHRY and CDR2 SYGVKD. The CDR3 runs to 15 residues. Trimming took 4 bases from V and 2 from J, leaving 12 bases between them. As DNA, the CDR3 is TGTGCCATCAGTGTGGGCAGGGAGGCTGGAAACACCATATATTTT. The encoded protein is CAISVGREAGNTIYF.

The chain is built from TRBV20-1 and TRBJ2-7; D unresolved. Trimming took off 3 bases at V and 5 bases at J, with 14 bases between the two ends. CDR3 length: 13 residues. CDR1 and CDR2 from the germline V gene are DFQATT and SNEGSKA (reference sequence). DNA of the CDR3: TGCAGTGCTAGCCCAGCGTTTGGCGACGAGCAGTACTTC. As protein: CSASPAFGDEQYF.

This clonotype is a singleton in its sample. V gene TRBV25-1 combines with J gene TRBJ2-6; 7 bases match TRBD1. Germline CDR1 reads MGHDK; CDR2 reads SYGVNS. CDR3 length: 18 amino acids. The ends lost 5 bases at V and 0 bases at J; junction bases unmatched: 10. The CDR3 coding sequence is TGTGCCAGCAGTAGAACGACAGGGAAGCACTCTGGGGCCAACGTCCTGACTTTC. This codes for CASSRTTGKHSGANVLTF.

This clonotype occurred many times. The J gene is TRBJ2-7, the V gene TRBV9; TRBD2 matches at 14 bases. J was trimmed by 5 bases and V by 0 bases; bases with no gene match: 7. The CDR3 consists of 17 residues. Per germline, CDR1 SGDLS and CDR2 YYNGEE. CDR3 DNA sequence: TGTGCCAGCAGCGTAGCCCCGGGACTAGCGGGGGAGAACGAGCAGTACTTC. This sequence encodes CASSVAPGLAGENEQYF. The full variable domain, with the rest looked up from reference TRBV9 and TRBJ2-7, is DSGVTQTPKHLITATGQRVTLRCSPRSGDLSVYWYQQSLDQGLQFLIQYYNGEERAKGNILERFSAQQFPDLHSELNLSSLELGDSALYFCASSVAPGLAGENEQYFGPGTRLTVT.

This clonotype showed up many times. The chain combines TRBV28 with TRBJ2-3; 9 nucleotides line up with TRBD2. This CDR3 comprises 15 residues. CDR1 and CDR2 (germline): MDHEN, SYDVKM. Unmatched junction bases numbered 9, after V lost 2 bases and J lost 9 bases. The CDR3 protein is CASSLALAGKGTQYF. DNA of the CDR3: TGTGCCAGCAGTTTAGCACTAGCGGGCAAAGGGACGCAGTATTTT. The entire variable domain, with the rest obtained from reference TRBV28 and TRBJ2-3, is as follows: DVKVTQSSRYLVKRTGEKVFLECVQDMDHENMFWYRQDPGLGLRLIYFSYDVKMKEKGDIPEGYSVSREKKERFSLILESASTNQTSMYLCASSLALAGKGTQYFGPGTRLTVL.

This clonotype was seen many times. This chain uses TRBV19 with TRBJ1-6; 7 nucleotides align to TRBD1. This CDR3 comprises 17 residues. The junction had 10 bases not matched to a gene; V was cut back by 8 bases and J by 0 bases. The germline V gene has CDR1 LNHDA and CDR2 SQIVND (reference sequence). CDR3 sequence (DNA): TGTGCCAGTCGAGGGGGCATAGGGAGCTCCTATAATTCACCCCTCCACTTT. It is translated as CASRGGIGSSYNSPLHF.

This clonotype was found many times. The chain couples TRBV2 to TRBJ2-1; 8 nucleotides line up with TRBD1. CDR1 and CDR2 from the germline V gene are SNHLY and FYNNEI. Unmatched junction bases numbered 7, after V lost 5 bases and J lost 4 bases. This CDR3 is 15 amino acids long. The CDR3 coding sequence is TGTGCCAGCAGTCCTGACAGGGGAAGGTACAATGAGCAGTTCTTC. Its translation: CASSPDRGRYNEQFF.

In this sample, this clonotype turned up once. The chain uses TRBV7-2 and TRBJ2-3; 7 bases align to TRBD1. The CDR3 totals 13 residues. J lost 5 bases, V lost 6 bases, and 5 bases had no gene match. Germline V gene sequence: CDR1 SGHTA, CDR2 FQGNSA. CDR3 nucleotide sequence: TGTGCCAGCAGTGGTACAGGGGTAGATACGCAGTATTTT. Its translation is CASSGTGVDTQYF.

This clonotype has at least ten counts. The J gene is TRBJ2-2, the V gene TRBV20-1; TRBD2 matches 7 bases. Trimming removed 7 bases from V and 3 bases from J; junction bases left unmatched: 11. CDR3 size: 15 residues. Germline CDR1 DFQATT, CDR2 SNEGSKA (reference sequence). This chain's CDR3 is CSVPREAGDTGELFF. As DNA, the CDR3 is TGCAGTGTCCCGAGGGAGGCGGGGGACACCGGGGAGCTGTTTTTT.

The table lists this clonotype with many counts. The chain carries TRBV9 and TRBJ2-2; 7 nucleotides agree with TRBD1. Germline CDR1 is SGDLS and CDR2 is YYNGEE. The V and J ends lost 0 bases and 6 bases, in that order; junction bases with no gene match: 5. The CDR3 runs 15 residues. Written as DNA, the CDR3 is TGTGCCAGCAGCGTAGGAGGGACAGTCCCCGGGGAGCTGTTTTTT. This sequence encodes CASSVGGTVPGELFF.

The table lists this clonotype with a count of one. This chain uses TRBV5-4 with TRBJ1-2; the D gene is possibly TRBD1 (6 bases). CDR1 and CDR2 (germline): SGHNT, YYREEE (reference sequence). The V end lost 4 bases, the J end lost 8 bases, and 12 bases lay between the germline ends. The CDR3 spans 12 residues. CDR3 sequence: CASSLGASGYTF. The CDR3, as DNA: TGTGCCAGCAGCCTGGGGGCGTCGGGCTACACCTTC.

The DNA of the CDR3 is TGCAGTGCTAGAGCGGGGTTCCCCATGAACACTGAAGCTTTCTTT. Translation gives CSARAGFPMNTEAFF. The chain combines TRBV20-1 with TRBJ1-1, with D unresolved. Trimming shortened V by 1 base and J by 0 bases, and 12 bases separated the two germline ends. The CDR3 runs to 15 residues. Germline CDR1 is DFQATT and CDR2 is SNEGSKA (reference sequence).

At least ten counts were recorded for this clonotype. V usage is TRBV5-5 and J usage is TRBJ2-1, with a tentative D call TRBD1 (5 bases). The CDR3 is made up of 13 amino acids. CDR1 and CDR2 from the germline V gene are SGHKS and YYEKEE (reference sequence). The V and J ends lost 5 bases and 3 bases respectively, with 9 bases between them. The CDR3 DNA follows: TGTGCCAGCAGTCATACAGGCTACAATGAGCAGTTCTTC. It codes for CASSHTGYNEQFF.

The chain uses TRBV2 and TRBJ1-1; unclear D gene. The V gene lost 4 bases and the J gene lost 6 bases, with 18 bases spanning the gap. The germline gives CDR1 SNHLY, CDR2 FYNNEI. This CDR3 is 15 amino acids long. CDR3 coding DNA: TGTGCCAGCAGTGCAACCCCCGCCGGGGTACCTGAAGCTTTCTTT. It is translated as CASSATPAGVPEAFF. Full variable domain (remainder filled in from reference TRBV2 and TRBJ1-1): EPEVTQTPSHQVTQMGQEVILRCVPISNHLYFYWYRQILGQKVEFLVSFYNNEISEKSEIFDDQFSVERPDGSNFTLKIRSTKLEDSAMYFCASSATPAGVPEAFFGQGTRLTVV.

A word on this clonotype: This may stem from a read error, because a much larger clone lies one nucleotide away. The CDR3: CACSSRQGGGYTF. The CDR3 DNA follows: TGTGCCTGCAGCTCCAGACAGGGAGGGGGCTACACCTTC. The J gene is TRBJ1-2, the V gene TRBV5-1, with 7 bases matching TRBD1. From germline, CDR1 is SGHRS and CDR2 YFSETQ. The CDR3 loop spans 13 amino acids.

In this sample, this clonotype turned up many times. This sequence joins TRBV12-3 or TRBV12-4 and TRBJ2-3; D gene unclear. CDR3 length: 18 amino acids. V dropped 8 bases and J dropped 2 bases, with 26 bases sitting between them. The CDR3: CASARSMESVGVTDTQYF. DNA of the CDR3: TGTGCCAGCGCGCGTTCAATGGAATCTGTTGGAGTCACAGATACGCAGTATTTT.

The chain links TRBV6-1 to TRBJ2-7; D might be TRBD1 (6 bases). Trimming stripped 10 bases from V and 3 bases from J, with 10 bases between. From germline, CDR1 is MNHNS and CDR2 SASEGT. There are 11 residues in the CDR3. CDR3 bases: TGTGCCACTGTGGACAGCTACGAGCAGTACTTC. Translating gives CATVDSYEQYF.

This clonotype has only a few counts. A much larger clonotype is one base distant, so this may be a read error. The gene calls are TRBV19 and TRBJ2-7; the match to TRBD1 covers 8 bases. The end of the DNA fits TRBJ2-5 better, so the J call may be wrong. Germline loops: CDR1 LNHDA, CDR2 SQIVND (reference sequence). The CDR3 is made up of 14 amino acids. The CDR3 sequence: CASSQQGVQETQYF. In DNA form, the CDR3 reads TGTGCCAGTAGTCAACAGGGGGTCCAAGAGACCCAGTACTTC.

The gene calls are TRBV7-9 and TRBJ1-1, with D uncertain. This CDR3 is 10 amino acids long. The germline V gene has CDR1 SEHNR and CDR2 FQNEAQ (reference sequence). The V end lost 5 bases, the J end lost 11 bases, and 9 bases lay between the germline ends. This CDR3 is CASSRPEAFF. DNA of the CDR3: TGTGCCAGCAGCCGACCCGAGGCTTTCTTT.

Remarks on this clonotype: This may be a read error: a much more frequent sequence differs by one nucleotide. The rearrangement uses TRBV7-8 and TRBJ2-7; TRBD2 agrees at 8 bases. Germline CDR1 SGHVS, CDR2 FQNEAQ. The CDR3 is 15 amino acids. Germline trimming cut 7 bases from V and 4 bases from J; bases unmatched to any gene: 12. CDR3 sequence: CASKPGGGALYEQYF. The DNA for the CDR3 is TGTGCCAGCAAGCCGGGGGGGGGGGCGTTATACGAGCAGTACTTC.

This clonotype was counted at least ten times. The V gene is TRBV10-2, the J gene TRBJ1-4; D unclear. Trimming left V 5 bases short and J 2 bases short, with 6 bases between. This CDR3 is 13 amino acids long. Germline values: CDR1 WSHSY, CDR2 SAAADI. CDR3 in amino acids: CASSRRTNEKLFF. CDR3 nucleotide sequence: TGCGCCAGCAGTAGGAGGACTAATGAAAAACTGTTTTTT.

The V gene is TRBV20-1, the J gene TRBJ1-5; D may be TRBD1 (6 bases). Trimming took 0 bases from V and 9 from J, leaving 9 bases between them. The CDR3 loop spans 12 amino acids. Germline V gene data show CDR1 as DFQATT and CDR2 as SNEGSKA (reference sequence). Here the CDR3 reads CSARDPGAPQHF. CDR3 bases: TGCAGTGCTAGAGATCCGGGGGCGCCCCAGCATTTT.